Described below is a single T cell receptor (beta chain) sequence and its context. What it binds is unknown. With V trimmed by 4 bases and J by 7 bases, 5 bases remained unmatched. The CDR3 sequence is 15 residues long. CDR1 and CDR2 (germline): MRHNA, SNTAGT. Genomic DNA belonging to each subset was distributed in equal measure over several immunoSEQ plates. Produced via immunoSEQ multiplex PCR; TCRdb's table is partial and in-frame only. The repertoire holds about 1.5 million clones, around 95% seen once, with about 1.2% in the top ten. This sample is drawn from a study of shared clonotypes between healthy human individuals. Study-level results: Memory subsets had estimated richness that was generally smaller than that of naive subsets. Generation probabilities were higher for clonotypes shared across all four sorted-subset donors than for unshared ones. Shared clonotypes: about 5% naive CD4, 3.5% to 4% naive CD8, about 2.5% memory CD4, roughly 0.4% memory CD8.

The receptor's source is a man younger than 40 in good health. Specimen: naive CD4+ T cells sorted from blood. The sample's subset: CD45RA+ positively selected. J is TRBJ2-1 and V is TRBV6-4; 12 bases fit TRBD2. The CDR3 DNA reads TGTGCCAGCAGTGGACTAGCGGGAGCTGGTAATGAGCAGTTCTTC. This gives the protein CASSGLAGAGNEQFF.